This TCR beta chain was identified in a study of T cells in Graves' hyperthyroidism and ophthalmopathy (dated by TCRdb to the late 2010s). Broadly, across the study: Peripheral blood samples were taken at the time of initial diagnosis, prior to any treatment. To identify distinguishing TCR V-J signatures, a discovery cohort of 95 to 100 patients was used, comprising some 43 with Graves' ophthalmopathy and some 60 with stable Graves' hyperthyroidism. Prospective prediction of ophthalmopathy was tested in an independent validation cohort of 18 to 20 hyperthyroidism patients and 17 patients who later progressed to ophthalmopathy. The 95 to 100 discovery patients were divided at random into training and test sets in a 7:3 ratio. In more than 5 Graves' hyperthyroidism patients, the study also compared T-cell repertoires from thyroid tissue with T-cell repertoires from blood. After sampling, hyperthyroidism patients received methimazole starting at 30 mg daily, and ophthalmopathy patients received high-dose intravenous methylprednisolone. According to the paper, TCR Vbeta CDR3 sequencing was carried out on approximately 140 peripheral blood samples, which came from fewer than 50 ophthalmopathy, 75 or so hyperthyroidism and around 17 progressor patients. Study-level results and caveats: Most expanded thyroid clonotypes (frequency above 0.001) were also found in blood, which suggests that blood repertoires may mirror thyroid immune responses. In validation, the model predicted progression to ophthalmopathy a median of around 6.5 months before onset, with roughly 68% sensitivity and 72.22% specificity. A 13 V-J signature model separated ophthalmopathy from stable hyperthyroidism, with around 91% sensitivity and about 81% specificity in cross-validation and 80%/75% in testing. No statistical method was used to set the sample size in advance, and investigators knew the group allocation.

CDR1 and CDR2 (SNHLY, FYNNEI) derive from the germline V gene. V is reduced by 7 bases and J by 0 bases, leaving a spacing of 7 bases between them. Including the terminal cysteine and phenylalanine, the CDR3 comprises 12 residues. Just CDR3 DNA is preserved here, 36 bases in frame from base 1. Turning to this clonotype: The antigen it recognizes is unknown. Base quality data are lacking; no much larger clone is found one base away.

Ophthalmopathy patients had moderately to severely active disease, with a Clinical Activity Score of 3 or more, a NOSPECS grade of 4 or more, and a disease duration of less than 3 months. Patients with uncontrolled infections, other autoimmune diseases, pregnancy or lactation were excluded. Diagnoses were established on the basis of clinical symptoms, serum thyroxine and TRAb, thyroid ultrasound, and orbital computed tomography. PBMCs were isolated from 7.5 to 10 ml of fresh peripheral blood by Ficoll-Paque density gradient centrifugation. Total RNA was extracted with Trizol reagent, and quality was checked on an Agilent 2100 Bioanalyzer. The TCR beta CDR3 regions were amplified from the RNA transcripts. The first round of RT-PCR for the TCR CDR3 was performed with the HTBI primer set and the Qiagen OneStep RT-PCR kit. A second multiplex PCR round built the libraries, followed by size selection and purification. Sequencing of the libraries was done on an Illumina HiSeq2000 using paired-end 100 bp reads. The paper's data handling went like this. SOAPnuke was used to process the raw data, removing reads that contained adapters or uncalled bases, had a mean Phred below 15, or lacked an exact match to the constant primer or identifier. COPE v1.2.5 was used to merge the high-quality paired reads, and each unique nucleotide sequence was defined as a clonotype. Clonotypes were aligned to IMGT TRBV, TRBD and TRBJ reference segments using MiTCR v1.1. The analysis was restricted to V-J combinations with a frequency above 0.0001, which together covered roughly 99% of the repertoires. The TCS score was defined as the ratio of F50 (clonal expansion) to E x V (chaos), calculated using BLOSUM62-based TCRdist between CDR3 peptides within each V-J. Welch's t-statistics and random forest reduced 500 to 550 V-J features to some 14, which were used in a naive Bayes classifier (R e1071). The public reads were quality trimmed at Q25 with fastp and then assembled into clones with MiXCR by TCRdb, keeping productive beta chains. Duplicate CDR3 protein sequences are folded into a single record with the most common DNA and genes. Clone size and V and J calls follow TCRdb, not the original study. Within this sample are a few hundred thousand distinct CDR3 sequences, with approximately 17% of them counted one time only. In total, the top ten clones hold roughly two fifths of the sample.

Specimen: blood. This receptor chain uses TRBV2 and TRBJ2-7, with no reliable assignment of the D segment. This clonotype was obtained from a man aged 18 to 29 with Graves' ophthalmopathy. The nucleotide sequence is TGTGCCAGCACGACCCGCTCCTACGAGCAGTACTTC. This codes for CASTTRSYEQYF.